The 7 T cell receptor beta chains below all came from one sample that was sequenced in a study of blood T cell repertoires in COVID-19. Generated by immunoSEQ multiplex PCR, the TCRdb table keeps only in-frame clones and is missing some. Of about 120,000 clones listed, approximately 84% are singletons. Input material: peripheral blood. These receptors were collected from a woman aged 40 to 50 with acute or convalescent COVID-19.

This chain uses TRBV9 with TRBJ1-2; the D gene is possibly TRBD1 (5 bases). CDR3 length: 14 amino acids. Germline-derived CDR1 and CDR2 are SGDLS and YYNGEE. The germline V and J ends were trimmed by 3 bases and 4 bases, with 13 bases remaining between them. This CDR3 reads CASSADPGIYGYTF. Written as DNA, the CDR3 is TGTGCCAGCAGCGCCGATCCAGGGATCTATGGCTACACCTTC.

V and J are TRBV27 and TRBJ1-2; 8 nucleotides agree with TRBD1. CDR3 size: 13 residues. In germline, CDR1 is MNHEY, CDR2 SMNVEV (reference sequence). The V segment lost 5 bases and the J segment 5 bases; nucleotides outside the gene matches: 4. CDR3 region: CASSADRVYGYTF. DNA of the CDR3: TGTGCCAGCAGTGCGGACAGGGTATATGGCTACACCTTC.

The V and J genes are TRBV6-4 and TRBJ2-1, with 8 bases that match TRBD2. V gave up 4 bases and J gave up 2 bases; unmatched junction bases: 7. The CDR3 loop spans 16 amino acids. The germline V gene encodes CDR1 MRHNA and CDR2 SNTAGT. CDR3 residues: CASSVQAGVTYNEQFF. The CDR3 DNA is TGTGCCAGCAGTGTCCAAGCGGGGGTGACCTACAATGAGCAGTTCTTC.

J is TRBJ1-5 and V is TRBV19; D is uncertain. This CDR3 is 16 amino acids long. Between the trimmed V and J ends, which lost 4 bases and 5 bases, there was a span of 18 bases. Germline V gene data show CDR1 as LNHDA and CDR2 as SQIVND (reference sequence). CDR3 protein: CASSTEQTPSYQPQHF. The CDR3 bases are TGTGCCAGTAGTACCGAACAGACACCCTCATATCAGCCCCAGCATTTT.

CDR3 sequence: CASSPDSPNSGNTIYF. DNA for the CDR3: TGTGCCAGCAGCCCGGACAGCCCGAACTCTGGAAACACCATATATTTT. V usage is TRBV3-1 (or the pseudogene TRBV3-2) and J usage is TRBJ1-3; tentatively, D is TRBD1 (6 bases). This CDR3 spans 16 amino acids. Germline CDR1 reads LGHDT; CDR2 reads YNNKEL (reference sequence). V lost 4 bases and J lost 0, with 13 bases in between.

V usage is TRBV7-3 and J usage is TRBJ2-7; possibly TRBD2 for D (5 bases). Germline assignment: CDR1 SGHTA and CDR2 FQGTGA. Between the trimmed V and J ends, which lost 4 bases and 5 bases, there was a span of 12 bases. The CDR3 is 13 amino acids. The CDR3 nucleotides read TGTGCCAGCAGCTCGCGGACTGATAACGAGCAGTACTTC. This codes for CASSSRTDNEQYF.

This CDR3 reads CASRSQENTEAFF. In DNA form, the CDR3 reads TGCGCCAGCAGAAGCCAGGAGAACACTGAAGCTTTCTTT. The chain is built from TRBV10-1 and TRBJ1-1; D unresolved. Germline CDR1 and CDR2: WNHNN and SYGVQD (reference sequence). The V end was cut by 6 bases, the J end by 1 base, with 9 bases between. The CDR3 spans 13 residues.